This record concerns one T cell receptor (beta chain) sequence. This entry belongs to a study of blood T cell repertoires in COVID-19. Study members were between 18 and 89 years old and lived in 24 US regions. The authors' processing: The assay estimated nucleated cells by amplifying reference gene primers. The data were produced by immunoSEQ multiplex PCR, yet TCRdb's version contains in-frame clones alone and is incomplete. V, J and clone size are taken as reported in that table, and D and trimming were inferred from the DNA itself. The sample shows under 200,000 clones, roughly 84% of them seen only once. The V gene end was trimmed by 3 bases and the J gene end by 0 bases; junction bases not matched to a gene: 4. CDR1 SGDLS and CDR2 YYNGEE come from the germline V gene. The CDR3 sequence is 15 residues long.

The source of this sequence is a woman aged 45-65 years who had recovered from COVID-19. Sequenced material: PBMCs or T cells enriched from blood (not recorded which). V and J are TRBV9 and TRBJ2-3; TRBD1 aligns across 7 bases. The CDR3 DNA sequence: TGTGCCAGCAGCGACGGGACAGTTAGCACAGATACGCAGTATTTT. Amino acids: CASSDGTVSTDTQYF.